The present entry profiles one TCR beta chain with its context. Its antigen specificity is not known. One base away there is no much larger clone; base qualities are not given. The sample originates from a study of blood T cells in healthy people across ages (dated by TCRdb to the mid-2010s). Study-wide context: In model experiments, template switching captured roughly one uniquely barcoded TCR beta cDNA molecule for every two T cells. The donors were split into four age groups: young (average roughly 15 years), middle-aged (more than 35), aged (about 62) and long-lived (approximately 80). To avoid experimental bias, donors of different ages were spread randomly across the sequencing lanes. For two donors (one aged 18 to 30 and one aged 80 or older), the study analyzed two additional independent replicas of 1 million unique cDNA reads from the same blood draw. Using deep sequencing normalized with unique cDNA molecular identifiers, the study measured how TCR beta repertoire diversity changes with age. Results and caveats for the whole study, not just this receptor: Total diversity estimates from one million sequenced T cells were considered lower bounds and underestimates. Because the CMV infection status of the donors was unknown, age-related changes in expanded clonotypes may potentially have been confounded. The percentage of naive T cells measured by flow cytometry correlated strongly with observed TCR beta diversity. Observed TCR beta diversity per million T cells fell roughly linearly with age, and a significant reduction was already apparent by age roughly 40. Compared with the aged group, the long-lived group had more naive CD4+ T cells, fewer expanded clones and increased TCR diversity, suggesting age selection. Since profiling was done on bulk unsorted PBMCs, naive and antigen-experienced compartments could not be conclusively compared.

Receptor libraries were prepared by 5' RACE. The sequencing machine was an Illumina HiSeq 2500. The second PCR ran for about 6 to 11 cycles and used a J-beta primer mix along with a sample-barcoded 5' primer. Each TCR beta cDNA molecule received a unique molecular identifier from a template-switch 5' adaptor carrying 12 random nucleotides. Each sample yielded at least 3 million CDR3-containing paired-end reads. First-strand cDNA synthesis was performed from all RNA using the Mint cDNA synthesis kit, with priming by a TRBC-specific oligonucleotide. After uracil-DNA glycosylase treatment, a first 18-cycle PCR used universal primers M1SS and BC2_uni_R on all cDNA. Under the source paper's analysis protocol: Normalization of each sample was performed by random selection of 1 million high-quality reads, each carrying a distinct molecular identifier. Instead of being binned into consensus sequences, reads that shared molecular identifiers were thrown out. MiTCR, with a Q25 quality threshold and the strictest error-elimination algorithm, was used for CDR3 identification, clonotype clustering and error correction. Lower-bound total TCR beta diversity was estimated with a nonparametric unseen species model using Euler transformation. The public reads were run again by TCRdb, first through fastp at Q25 and then through MiXCR, and only productive beta chains were kept. Under each unique CDR3 protein, matching rows form one entry showing the most common genes and DNA. TCRdb's processing, not the authors' own work, is the source of the V and J calls. In this sample the table shows about 900,000 distinct CDR3 sequences, 62% of which occur a single time. The top ten constitute roughly 26% of the sample.

The donors were a few dozen Caucasian individuals from Russia, aged roughly 6 to 100 years, who were systemically healthy. Each donor gave approximately 9.3 milliliters of peripheral blood, collected into EDTA-treated Vacutainer tubes. Ficoll-Paque density-gradient centrifugation was used to isolate PBMCs, with at least 6 million obtained per sample. Trizol reagent was used to extract total RNA from the PBMCs, yielding at least 6 micrograms per sample. The percentages of naive CD45RAhigh/CD27high T cells were determined by flow cytometry on a PBMC aliquot from every donor. This receptor was identified in a man younger than 45 in good health. Specimen: blood.

The base sequence is TGTGCCAGCCGCGGGGCAGTCCATCAGCCCCAGCATTTT. This encodes CASRGAVHQPQHF. This sequence uses TRBV2 and TRBJ1-5; the best D guess is TRBD1, with 5 bases matching. V was cut back by 8 bases and J by 5 bases, leaving a gap of 13 bases between them. Based on the germline V gene, the CDR1 and CDR2 sequences are SNHLY and FYNNEI. Reading from cysteine to phenylalanine, the CDR3 counts 13 amino acids. Of the read, only the CDR3 DNA is kept; its 39 bases are in frame from base 1.